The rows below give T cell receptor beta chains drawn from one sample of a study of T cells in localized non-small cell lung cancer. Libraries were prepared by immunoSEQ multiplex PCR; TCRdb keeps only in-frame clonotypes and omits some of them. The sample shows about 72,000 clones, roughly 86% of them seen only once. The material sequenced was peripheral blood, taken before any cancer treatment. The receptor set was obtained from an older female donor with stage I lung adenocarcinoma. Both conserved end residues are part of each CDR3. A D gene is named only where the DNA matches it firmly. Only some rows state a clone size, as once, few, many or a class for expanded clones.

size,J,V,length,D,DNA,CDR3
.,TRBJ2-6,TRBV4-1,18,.,TGCGCCAGCAGCCAAGAAGGGGTCGGCAGATCTGGGGCCAACGTCCTGACTTTC,CASSQEGVGRSGANVLTF
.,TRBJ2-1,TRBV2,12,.,TGTGCCAGCCGACTCCTGGGGAATGAGCAGTTCTTC,CASRLLGNEQFF
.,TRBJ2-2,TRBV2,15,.,TGTGCCAGCAGAGAAATCGGCCAGAACACCGGGGAGCTGTTTTTT,CASREIGQNTGELFF
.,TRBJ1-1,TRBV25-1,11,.,TGTGCCAGCAGTGAACTCTTCGAAGCTTTCTTT,CASSELFEAFF
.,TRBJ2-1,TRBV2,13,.,TGTGCCAGCCGAGGCAAGGTATCAAATGAGCAGTTCTTC,CASRGKVSNEQFF
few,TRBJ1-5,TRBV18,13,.,TGTGCCAGCTCACCGGGGTTTGATCAGCCCCAGCATTTT,CASSPGFDQPQHF
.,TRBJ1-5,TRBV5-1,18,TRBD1,TGCGCCAGCAGCCCTCAGACAGGGGGCAGAATAGGCAATCAGCCCCAGCATTTT,CASSPQTGGRIGNQPQHF
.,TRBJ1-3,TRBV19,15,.,TGTGCCAGTAGTAGTGGGACAACTTCTGGAAACACCATATATTTT,CASSSGTTSGNTIYF
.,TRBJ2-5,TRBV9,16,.,TGTGCCAGCAGCGTAGGGGGTCGGCCAGCCCAAGAGACCCAGTACTTC,CASSVGGRPAQETQYF
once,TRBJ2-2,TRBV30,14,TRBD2,TGTGCCTTTCTAGCGGGAGTGACCACCGGGGAGCTGTTTTTT,CAFLAGVTTGELFF
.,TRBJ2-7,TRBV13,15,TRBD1,TGTGCCAGCACCCAGAGGGACAGAAGAAACTACGAGCAGTACTTC,CASTQRDRRNYEQYF
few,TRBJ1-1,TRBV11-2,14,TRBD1,TGTGCCAGCAGCTTAGCGACAGGGAAAACTGAAGCTTTCTTT,CASSLATGKTEAFF
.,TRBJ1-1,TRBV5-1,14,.,TGCGCCAGCAGCTTTACGGGACCGAACACTGAAGCTTTCTTT,CASSFTGPNTEAFF
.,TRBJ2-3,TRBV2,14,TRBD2,TGTGCCAGCGAGACCGGGACTACCACAGATACGCAGTATTTT,CASETGTTTDTQYF
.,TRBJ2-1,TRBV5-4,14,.,TGTGCCAGCAGCCCTAGCCAGCGGGTAAATGAGCAGTTCTTC,CASSPSQRVNEQFF
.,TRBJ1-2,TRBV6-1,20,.,TGTGCCAGCAGTGAAACCCGACAGTCCTACTTACGGGGTCCTAACTATGGCTACACCTTC,CASSETRQSYLRGPNYGYTF
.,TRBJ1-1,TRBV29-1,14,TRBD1,TGCAGCGCGTTTGCCCGACAGGGGGGCACTGAAGCTTTCTTT,CSAFARQGGTEAFF
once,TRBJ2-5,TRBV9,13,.,TGTGCCAGCAGTCAACAAAACCAAGAGACCCAGTACTTC,CASSQQNQETQYF
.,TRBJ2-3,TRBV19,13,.,TGTGCCACCACAAAGTCGGAGGCAGATACGCAGTATTTT,CATTKSEADTQYF
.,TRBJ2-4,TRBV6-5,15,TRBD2,TGTGCCAGCAGTTTAGGCGGGGGGGCGGGAAACATTCAGTACTTC,CASSLGGGAGNIQYF
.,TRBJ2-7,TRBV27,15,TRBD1,TGTGCCAGCAGTTTAAAAGGGGACAGGGACTACGAGCAGTACTTC,CASSLKGDRDYEQYF
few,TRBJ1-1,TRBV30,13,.,TGTGCCTGGAATTGGGGACAGAACACTGAAGCTTTCTTT,CAWNWGQNTEAFF
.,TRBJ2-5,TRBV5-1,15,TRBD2,TGCGCCAGCAGCATCACTAGCGGGAGTGGTGAGACCCAGTACTTC,CASSITSGSGETQYF
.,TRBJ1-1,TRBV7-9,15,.,TGTGCCAGCAGCTTAGAGGCGGACCTGAGAACTGAAGCTTTCTTT,CASSLEADLRTEAFF
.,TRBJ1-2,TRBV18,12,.,TGTGCCAGCTCACGACAGGTTGATGGCTACACCTTC,CASSRQVDGYTF
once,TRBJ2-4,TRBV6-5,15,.,TGTGCCAGCAGTTCGAGTTCGGGCCACAAAAACATTCAGTACTTC,CASSSSSGHKNIQYF
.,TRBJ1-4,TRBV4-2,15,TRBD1,TGTGCCAGCAGCCATTCAGGGGGGTCTAATGAAAAACTGTTTTTT,CASSHSGGSNEKLFF
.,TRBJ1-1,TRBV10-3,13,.,TGTGCCATCAGTGAGCAAATGAACACTGAAGCTTTCTTT,CAISEQMNTEAFF
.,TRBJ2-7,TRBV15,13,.,TGTGCCACCAGCAGAGAGACACGCTACGAGCAGTACTTC,CATSRETRYEQYF
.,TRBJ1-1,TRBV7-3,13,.,TGTGCCAGCAGCTTCTTCGTGAACACTGAAGCTTTCTTT,CASSFFVNTEAFF
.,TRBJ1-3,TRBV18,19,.,TGTGCCAGCTCACCTAATCCAGGGACCCAGCTTAGCTCTGGAAACACCATATATTTT,CASSPNPGTQLSSGNTIYF
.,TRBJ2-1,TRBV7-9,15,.,TGTGCCAGCAGCTTAATAACAGTACGGTACAATGAGCAGTTCTTC,CASSLITVRYNEQFF
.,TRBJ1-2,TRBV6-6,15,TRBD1,TGTGCCAGCAGTTCACCGGGACAGGGGCGCTATGGCTACACCTTC,CASSSPGQGRYGYTF
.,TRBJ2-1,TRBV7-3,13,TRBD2,TGTGCCAGCGCGAGGACTAGCGGGGGGGCCGAGTTCTTC,CASARTSGGAEFF
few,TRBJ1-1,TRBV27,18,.,TGTGCCAGCAGTTTTCATCCCGACAGAAGTAACATGAACACTGAAGCTTTCTTT,CASSFHPDRSNMNTEAFF
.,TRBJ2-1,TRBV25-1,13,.,TGTGCCAGCAGTGAACCCTCCTACAATGAGCAGTTCTTC,CASSEPSYNEQFF
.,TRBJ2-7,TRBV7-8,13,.,TGTGCCAGCAGCTTAGGGAGGGGGATCGGGCAGTACTTC,CASSLGRGIGQYF
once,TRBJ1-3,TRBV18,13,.,TGTGCCAGTACCGTGGACTCTGGAAACACCATATATTTT,CASTVDSGNTIYF
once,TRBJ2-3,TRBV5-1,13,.,TGCGCCAGCAGCGAATTGGGTGCAGATACGCAGTATTTT,CASSELGADTQYF
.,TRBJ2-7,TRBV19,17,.,TGTGCCAGTAGCCGAGGAGGACGCGGCTTCAGCACCTACGAGCAGTACTTC,CASSRGGRGFSTYEQYF
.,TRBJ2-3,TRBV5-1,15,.,TGCGCCAGCAGCTTGGCGCGGGGATCCACAGATACGCAGTATTTT,CASSLARGSTDTQYF